This T cell receptor (beta chain) was captured in a study of identical twins. V was shortened by 6 bases and J by 2 bases, with 8 bases between the two germline ends. This CDR3 region has 12 residues. Germline V CDR1 and CDR2: SNHLY, FYNNEI. A universal primer site was incorporated via template switching, and the cDNA contained unique molecular identifiers. TCRdb itself ran the 5' RACE reads through MiXCR, one entry per CDR3 protein. Of about 520,000 distinct CDR3 sequences listed, about 20% are singletons. In addition, the sample was reused for a study of T cells expressing NK-cell markers. That study adds: Seven donors tested HCMV-seropositive and one tested seronegative among the eight sequenced. What restricted sorting to alpha-beta TCR T cells in several experiments was an anti-gamma-delta TCR antibody.

V and J are TRBV2 and TRBJ2-7; D is unclear. The sample comprised CD4+ T cells sorted from blood. The origin of this receptor is a young woman in good health. The CDR3 region has the DNA TGTGCCAGCAGACGACGGGCCTACGAGCAGTACTTC. Amino acid sequence: CASRRRAYEQYF.